These T cell receptor beta chains were read from a single sample in a study of blood T cell repertoires in COVID-19. Repertoires were generated with immunoSEQ multiplex PCR, while TCRdb's copy carries only in-frame clones and drops some. The table has approximately 120,000 clones, approximately 82% seen once. The sample consisted of peripheral blood. These receptors were collected from a man older than 75 with active or convalescent COVID-19. CDR3s include the opening cysteine and the closing phenylalanine or tryptophan. D genes are given only for firm matches. Not every row has a clone size; where given, it reads once, few, many or a size class.

once,TRBJ1-1,TRBV10-3,NA,CAISERGTAFTEAFF,TGTGCCATCAGTGAGAGGGGCACCGCCTTCACTGAAGCTTTCTTT
few,TRBJ1-5,TRBV4-1,TRBD1,CASSQRTGSSNQPQHF,TGCGCCAGCAGCCAAAGGACAGGTAGTAGCAATCAGCCCCAGCATTTT
NA,TRBJ2-7,TRBV18,TRBD1,CASSPGQGPYEQYF,TGTGCCAGCTCACCCGGACAGGGGCCGTACGAGCAGTACTTC
NA,TRBJ1-5,TRBV12-3/TRBV12-4,NA,CASSRTGTQPQHF,TGTGCCAGCAGTCGAACAGGGACTCAGCCCCAGCATTTT
once,TRBJ1-5,TRBV5-5,NA,CASSLESTQNQPQHF,TGTGCCAGCAGCTTGGAGTCAACCCAGAATCAGCCCCAGCATTTT
NA,TRBJ2-2,TRBV28,NA,CASSIGGQPGELFF,TGTGCCAGCTCTATCGGAGGACAGCCCGGGGAGCTGTTTTTT
NA,TRBJ2-7,TRBV19,TRBD1,CASSSPRGRVHEQYF,TGTGCCAGTAGTTCCCCCAGGGGGCGCGTCCACGAGCAGTACTTC
NA,TRBJ2-5,TRBV15,NA,CATSRNFQETQYF,TGTGCCACCAGCAGGAACTTCCAAGAGACCCAGTACTTC
NA,TRBJ2-1,TRBV19,TRBD1,CASSQQGMNEQFF,TGTGCCAGTAGTCAACAGGGGATGAATGAGCAGTTCTTC
NA,TRBJ2-7,TRBV18,TRBD1,CASSLRTGGDYEQYF,TGTGCCAGCTCACTGCGGACAGGGGGAGACTACGAGCAGTACTTC
NA,TRBJ2-5,TRBV3-1/TRBV3-2,NA,CASSQVNAETQYF,TGTGCCAGCAGCCAAGTTAATGCGGAGACCCAGTACTTC
NA,TRBJ1-6,TRBV30,NA,CAWSVQGGDNSPLHF,TGTGCCTGGAGTGTACAGGGAGGGGATAATTCACCCCTCCACTTT
NA,TRBJ2-5,TRBV27,TRBD1,CASSLDRGPEETQYF,TGTGCCAGCAGTTTGGACAGGGGGCCAGAAGAGACCCAGTACTTC
NA,TRBJ1-1,TRBV10-2,TRBD1,CASRERTGTTEAFF,TGCGCCAGCAGGGAGAGGACAGGGACCACTGAAGCTTTCTTT
NA,TRBJ1-3,TRBV9,NA,CASSFSAGSSGNTIYF,TGTGCCAGCAGCTTCTCAGCCGGGAGCTCTGGAAACACCATATATTTT
NA,TRBJ1-2,TRBV14,NA,CASSQEGGGYGYTF,TGTGCCAGCAGCCAAGAAGGGGGTGGCTATGGCTACACCTTC
NA,TRBJ1-5,TRBV3-1/TRBV3-2,TRBD1,CASSATGAGNQPQHF,TGTGCCAGCAGCGCAACAGGGGCCGGCAATCAGCCCCAGCATTTT
once,TRBJ1-5,TRBV6-2/TRBV6-3,NA,CASSYLQGKGSNQPQHF,TGTGCCAGCAGTTATTTACAGGGCAAGGGTTCCAATCAGCCCCAGCATTTT
NA,TRBJ2-7,TRBV30,NA,CASLSPGLRYEQYF,TGTGCCTCCCTCTCACCGGGACTCCGCTACGAGCAGTACTTC
few,TRBJ1-3,TRBV6-5,TRBD1,CASSSGTVTGNTIYF,TGTGCCAGCAGCTCCGGGACAGTCACTGGAAACACCATATATTTT
NA,TRBJ1-4,TRBV21-1,NA,CASTYREPTNEKLFF,TGTGCCAGCACCTACAGGGAGCCAACTAATGAAAAACTGTTTTTT
NA,TRBJ2-1,TRBV4-2,TRBD2,CASSRQSGERGYGEQFF,TGTGCCAGCAGCCGGCAAAGCGGGGAGCGGGGGTATGGTGAGCAGTTCTTC
NA,TRBJ2-7,TRBV7-9,NA,CASSHLGQGPLGYEQYF,TGTGCCAGCAGCCACCTGGGGCAGGGCCCCTTGGGGTACGAGCAGTACTTC
NA,TRBJ1-5,TRBV3-1/TRBV3-2,TRBD1,CASSRTGAANQPQHF,TGTGCCAGCAGTCGGACAGGGGCCGCCAATCAGCCCCAGCATTTT
NA,TRBJ2-1,TRBV7-3,TRBD1,CASSLGTAIYNEQFF,TGTGCCAGCAGCTTAGGGACAGCTATTTACAATGAGCAGTTCTTC
once,TRBJ2-7,TRBV4-3,NA,CASSQNTGSYEQYF,TGCGCCAGCAGCCAAAACACGGGGAGCTACGAGCAGTACTTC
NA,TRBJ1-5,TRBV21-1,NA,CASSVAGQGNQPQHF,TGTGCCAGCAGCGTAGCCGGACAGGGGAATCAGCCCCAGCATTTT
NA,TRBJ2-1,TRBV7-6,TRBD2,CASTYTSGGAGNEQFF,TGTGCCAGCACTTATACTAGCGGGGGGGCTGGAAATGAGCAGTTCTTC
NA,TRBJ2-3,TRBV7-3,NA,CASSRSSTDTQYF,TGTGCCAGCAGCCGGAGTTCCACAGATACGCAGTATTTT
NA,TRBJ2-5,TRBV19,TRBD2,CASSRAGGQVETQYF,TGTGCCAGTAGTAGGGCGGGGGGGCAGGTAGAGACCCAGTACTTC
few,TRBJ1-1,TRBV5-4,NA,CASSLQENTEAFF,TGTGCCAGCAGTCTACAGGAGAACACTGAAGCTTTCTTT
NA,TRBJ1-1,TRBV12-2,NA,CASRLGETNTEAFF,TGTGCAAGTCGCTTAGGGGAGACGAACACTGAAGCTTTCTTT
NA,TRBJ1-2,TRBV18,TRBD1,CASSVTRDRGSYGYTF,TGTGCCAGCTCAGTCACCCGGGACAGGGGTAGCTATGGCTACACCTTC
NA,TRBJ2-5,TRBV6-2/TRBV6-3,TRBD1,CASSYGQGAETQYF,TGTGCCAGCAGTTACGGGCAGGGGGCAGAGACCCAGTACTTC
NA,TRBJ2-1,TRBV7-9,TRBD1,CASSLVGQGGEQFF,TGTGCCAGCAGCCTAGTGGGACAGGGAGGTGAGCAGTTCTTC
NA,TRBJ2-2,TRBV18,NA,CASSPTTGEAGELFF,TGTGCCAGCTCACCCACAACAGGGGAGGCCGGGGAGCTGTTTTTT
NA,TRBJ2-7,TRBV9,NA,CASSVQAGYGEQYF,TGTGCCAGCAGCGTACAGGCGGGGTACGGCGAGCAGTACTTC
NA,TRBJ1-2,TRBV5-1,NA,CASSLGYAGYGYTF,TGCGCCAGCAGCTTGGGATATGCCGGCTATGGCTACACCTTC
NA,TRBJ1-1,TRBV28,TRBD1,CAGRGQGDTEAFF,TGTGCCGGCCGCGGACAGGGGGATACTGAAGCTTTCTTT
NA,TRBJ2-7,TRBV7-6,TRBD2,CASSQIAGGRYEQYF,TGTGCCAGCAGCCAGATAGCGGGGGGGAGGTACGAGCAGTACTTC
NA,TRBJ2-2,TRBV5-1,NA,CASSPGGSGTGELFF,TGCGCCAGCAGCCCTGGGGGGAGCGGCACCGGGGAGCTGTTTTTT
NA,TRBJ2-1,TRBV6-2/TRBV6-3,NA,CASSYIRQRHEQFF,TGTGCCAGCAGTTACATTAGACAAAGGCATGAGCAGTTCTTC
NA,TRBJ2-5,TRBV28,TRBD1,CAGGQGETQYF,TGTGCCGGGGGACAGGGAGAGACCCAGTACTTC
NA,TRBJ1-1,TRBV3-1/TRBV3-2,NA,CASSQPGPGTEAFF,TGTGCCAGCAGCCAACCAGGGCCTGGGACTGAAGCTTTCTTT
NA,TRBJ2-1,TRBV29-1,NA,CSVGASENEQFF,TGCAGCGTTGGGGCTAGCGAGAATGAGCAGTTCTTC
NA,TRBJ2-7,TRBV10-2,NA,CASSESYSLRSYEQYF,TGCGCCAGCAGTGAGTCGTACTCCCTGAGGTCCTACGAGCAGTACTTC
NA,TRBJ1-5,TRBV6-2/TRBV6-3,NA,CASSYVAGAQPQHF,TGTGCCAGCAGTTACGTGGCAGGGGCTCAGCCCCAGCATTTT
NA,TRBJ2-1,TRBV29-1,NA,CSVELQGLKVF,TGCAGCGTTGAATTACAGGGCCTAAAAGTCTTC
NA,TRBJ2-2,TRBV7-3,TRBD2,CASSLRTSGVTGELFF,TGTGCCAGCAGCCTTCGGACTAGCGGGGTCACCGGGGAGCTGTTTTTT
once,TRBJ1-2,TRBV3-1/TRBV3-2,NA,CASSHVVRANYGYTF,TGTGCCAGCAGCCATGTGGTAAGAGCTAACTATGGCTACACCTTC
NA,TRBJ2-2,TRBV29-1,TRBD1,CSVPGTGNTGELFF,TGCAGCGTTCCCGGGACAGGGAACACCGGGGAGCTGTTTTTT
NA,TRBJ2-5,TRBV9,TRBD1,CASSEGQVQETQYF,TGTGCCAGCAGCGAGGGACAGGTCCAAGAGACCCAGTACTTC
NA,TRBJ1-6,TRBV6-5,TRBD1,CASSYSPGGGSPLHF,TGTGCCAGCAGTTACTCGCCAGGGGGCGGTTCACCCCTCCACTTT
NA,TRBJ1-1,TRBV12-3/TRBV12-4,TRBD1,CANNRAGGAEAFF,TGTGCCAATAATAGGGCAGGGGGCGCGGAAGCTTTCTTT
once,TRBJ1-2,TRBV29-1,NA,CSVELRTYANYGYTF,TGCAGCGTTGAATTAAGGACATACGCTAACTATGGCTACACCTTC
NA,TRBJ2-1,TRBV6-2/TRBV6-3,NA,CASSYSSQYNEQFF,TGTGCCAGCAGTTACTCGAGTCAATACAATGAGCAGTTCTTC
NA,TRBJ2-1,TRBV5-5,NA,CASISHVGGYNEQFF,TGTGCCAGCATCTCCCACGTGGGGGGCTACAATGAGCAGTTCTTC